Below are 15 T cell receptor beta chains sequenced from a single sample in a study of T cell responses to AZD1222 COVID-19 vaccine. The data were produced by immunoSEQ multiplex PCR, yet TCRdb's version contains in-frame clones alone and is incomplete. Found here are some 64,000 clones, roughly 87% of them singletons; the top ten hold 17%. The sample in question was peripheral blood, obtained on day 0 of AZD1222 vaccination. The receptors come from an adult in good health.

The V and J genes are TRBV15 and TRBJ1-4; D call uncertain. CDR1 and CDR2 (germline): LNHNV, YYDKDF (reference sequence). This CDR3 is built from 15 residues. V shed 0 bases and J shed 4 bases, with 9 bases lying between them. CDR3 sequence: CATSRDKGNNEKLFF. In DNA, the CDR3 is TGTGCCACCAGCAGAGACAAGGGAAATAATGAAAAACTGTTTTTT.

In this sample, this clone turned up once. V usage is TRBV6-9 and J usage is TRBJ1-5, with 8 bases matching TRBD1. This CDR3 region has 19 residues. V was clipped by 4 bases and J by 2 bases; unmatched bases: 16. Per the germline V gene, CDR1 is MNHGY and CDR2 is SVAAGI. The CDR3 DNA sequence: TGTGCCAGCAGTTTTCCGCCGGGACAGGCCCAAGAAGGCAATCAGCCCCAGCATTTT. Its protein is CASSFPPGQAQEGNQPQHF.

The chain's CDR3 is CASSLAQEGRQFF. DNA for the CDR3: TGTGCCAGCAGTTTAGCTCAGGAGGGTAGGCAGTTCTTC. The chain links TRBV12-3 or TRBV12-4 to TRBJ2-1; weak D call: TRBD2 (6 bases). V shed 0 bases and J shed 12 bases, with 12 bases lying between them. CDR3 length equals 13 residues.

The CDR3 loop reads CAISELAGGLYQETQYF. CDR3 bases: TGTGCCATCAGTGAATTAGCGGGGGGACTGTACCAAGAGACCCAGTACTTC. This chain connects TRBV10-3 to TRBJ2-5, with 10 bases identical to TRBD2. CDR1 and CDR2 (germline): ENHRY, SYGVKD. The ends lost 3 bases at V and 0 bases at J; junction bases unmatched: 7. The CDR3 totals 17 residues.

This clone came up once. The genes are TRBV4-1 and TRBJ2-3; no clear D gene. Germline-derived CDR1 and CDR2 are MGHRA and YSYEKL. V lost 4 bases and J 1 base, leaving 12 bases between the germline ends. This CDR3 has 15 residues. The CDR3 DNA is TGCGCCAGCAGCCTCCTGCCAGCAGGCACAGATACGCAGTATTTT. Protein: CASSLLPAGTDTQYF.

The chain recombines TRBV3-1 (or the pseudogene TRBV3-2) with TRBJ1-2; TRBD1 is a possible D gene (6 bases). V shed 3 bases and J shed 4 bases, with 18 bases lying between them. CDR3 size: 16 residues. Germline V CDR1 and CDR2: LGHDT, YNNKEL (reference sequence). CDR3 nucleotides: TGTGCCAGCAGCCAGGGGGGGGCTCGCCAACTCTATGGCTACACCTTC. Translated: CASSQGGARQLYGYTF.

V and J are TRBV7-3 and TRBJ1-2, with 9 bases fitting TRBD1. The junction had 4 bases not matched to a gene; V was cut back by 3 bases and J by 8 bases. Germline lookup yields CDR1 SGHTA and CDR2 FQGTGA. CDR3 length: 13 residues. CDR3 residues: CASSFDRGEGYTF. In DNA form, the CDR3 reads TGTGCCAGCAGCTTCGACAGGGGGGAAGGCTACACCTTC.

The chain links TRBV27 to TRBJ2-3; 13 positions agree with TRBD2. Trimming took 4 bases from V and 7 from J; bases not matched to a gene: 5. Germline V gene data show CDR1 as MNHEY and CDR2 as SMNVEV (reference sequence). The CDR3 runs 15 residues. CDR3 DNA: TGTGCCAGCAGTTGGACTAGCGGGAGTATGAATACGCAGTATTTT. This encodes CASSWTSGSMNTQYF.

The CDR3 DNA follows: TGTGCCAGCAGCGGGCTCGGACAGCCTTTTAGCAATCAGCCCCAGCATTTT. Encoded protein: CASSGLGQPFSNQPQHF. V usage is TRBV3-1 (or the pseudogene TRBV3-2) and J usage is TRBJ1-5; D might be TRBD1 (6 bases). The length of the CDR3 is 17 residues. Trimming shortened V by 5 bases and J by 0 bases, and 17 bases separated the two germline ends. CDR1 and CDR2 from the germline V gene are LGHDT and YNNKEL (reference sequence).

This sequence joins TRBV5-4 and TRBJ2-7; the match to TRBD2 covers 8 bases. The CDR3 covers 15 residues. The germline V gene has CDR1 SGHNT and CDR2 YYREEE (reference sequence). Trimming took 1 base from V and 1 from J; bases not matched to a gene: 4. CDR3 nucleotide sequence: TGTGCCAGCAGCTTGAGGAGCGGGAGTTCCTACGAGCAGTACTTC. Translation: CASSLRSGSSYEQYF.

The CDR3 sequence is CASLRDRDAEAFF. The CDR3 DNA reads as TGTGCCAGCCTCCGGGACAGGGATGCTGAAGCTTTCTTT. The V call is TRBV25-1, the J call TRBJ1-1, with 9 nucleotides matching TRBD1. V was pared by 8 bases and J by 6 bases, with 7 bases of the junction left unmatched. The CDR3 runs 13 residues. The germline V gene has CDR1 MGHDK and CDR2 SYGVNS.

The V gene is TRBV4-3, the J gene TRBJ1-3; no clear D. The CDR3 loop spans 17 amino acids. Germline V gives CDR1 LGHNA, CDR2 YSLEER. Trimming pared 2 bases from V and 0 bases from J, leaving 14 bases between. CDR3 region: CASSQSQARTSGNTIYF. The CDR3 DNA sequence: TGCGCCAGCAGCCAATCCCAGGCGAGAACCTCTGGAAACACCATATATTTT.

The J gene is TRBJ1-4, the V gene TRBV11-2; D uncertain. The germline V gene encodes CDR1 SGHAT and CDR2 FQNNGV. The germline V and J ends were trimmed by 6 bases and 0 bases, with 11 bases remaining between them. The CDR3 extends over 15 amino acids. CDR3 in DNA: TGTGCCAGCAGTGTCCGCGGAACAACTAATGAAAAACTGTTTTTT. As protein: CASSVRGTTNEKLFF.

By proportion, this clone is medium-sized (0.01 to 0.1%). The chain couples TRBV19 to TRBJ1-3; 8 nucleotides match TRBD1. The germline V gene has CDR1 LNHDA and CDR2 SQIVND (reference sequence). CDR3 length equals 16 residues. J was trimmed by 0 bases and V by 4 bases; bases with no gene match: 5. Here the CDR3 DNA reads TGTGCCAGTAGTAGAGGGACAGGATCCTCTGGAAACACCATATATTTT. Its protein is CASSRGTGSSGNTIYF.

V gene TRBV11-1 combines with J gene TRBJ1-6; a weak D match, TRBD1 (6 bases). Trimming removed 5 bases from V and 13 bases from J, with 18 bases in between. Germline V lookup: CDR1 SGHAT, CDR2 FQDESV (reference sequence). The CDR3 runs 14 residues. The DNA of the CDR3 is TGTGCCAGCAGCCCGGACAGTGCGGGGCGTCCCCTCCACTTT. Translating gives CASSPDSAGRPLHF. The whole variable domain, filled in from reference TRBV11-1 and TRBJ1-6, reads EAEVAQSPRYKITEKSQAVAFWCDPISGHATLYWYRQILGQGPELLVQFQDESVVDDSQLPKDRFSAERLKGVDSTLKIQPAELGDSAMYLCASSPDSAGRPLHFGNGTRLTVT.